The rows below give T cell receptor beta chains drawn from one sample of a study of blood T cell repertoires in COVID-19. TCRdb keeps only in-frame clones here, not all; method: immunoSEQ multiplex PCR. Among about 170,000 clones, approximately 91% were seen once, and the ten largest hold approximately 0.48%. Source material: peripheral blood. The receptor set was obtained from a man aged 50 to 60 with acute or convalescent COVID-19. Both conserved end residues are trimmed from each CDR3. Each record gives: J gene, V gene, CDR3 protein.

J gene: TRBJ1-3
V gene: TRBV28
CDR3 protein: ASSLVRTGYSDTIY

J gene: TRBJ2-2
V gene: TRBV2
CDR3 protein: ASRQTSGSTGELF

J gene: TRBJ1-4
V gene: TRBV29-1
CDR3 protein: SVGTGGEKLF

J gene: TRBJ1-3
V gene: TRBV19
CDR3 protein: ASSMGRAGNTIY

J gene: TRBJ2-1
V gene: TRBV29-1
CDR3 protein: SVGEGPLGNEQF

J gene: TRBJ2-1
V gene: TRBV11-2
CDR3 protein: ASSLQGSLSYEQF

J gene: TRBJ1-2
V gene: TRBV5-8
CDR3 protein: ASSLPRGSWYGYT

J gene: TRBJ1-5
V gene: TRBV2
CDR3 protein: ASAVSNQPQH

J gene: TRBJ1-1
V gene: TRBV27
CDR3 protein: ASSWDSLNTEAF

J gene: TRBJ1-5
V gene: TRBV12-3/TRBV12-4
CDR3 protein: ASSLTSNQPQH

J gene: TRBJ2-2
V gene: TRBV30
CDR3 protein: AWSIAGAHPGELF

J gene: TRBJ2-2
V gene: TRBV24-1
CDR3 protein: ATRQGAYTGELF

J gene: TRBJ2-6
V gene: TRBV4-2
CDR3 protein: ASSLDRALASPHSGANVLT

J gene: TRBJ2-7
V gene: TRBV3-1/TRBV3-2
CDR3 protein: ASSQTPGLNTYEQY

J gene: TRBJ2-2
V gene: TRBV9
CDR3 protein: ASSAPGSYTGELF

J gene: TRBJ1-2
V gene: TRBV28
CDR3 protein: ASSLPQINYGYT